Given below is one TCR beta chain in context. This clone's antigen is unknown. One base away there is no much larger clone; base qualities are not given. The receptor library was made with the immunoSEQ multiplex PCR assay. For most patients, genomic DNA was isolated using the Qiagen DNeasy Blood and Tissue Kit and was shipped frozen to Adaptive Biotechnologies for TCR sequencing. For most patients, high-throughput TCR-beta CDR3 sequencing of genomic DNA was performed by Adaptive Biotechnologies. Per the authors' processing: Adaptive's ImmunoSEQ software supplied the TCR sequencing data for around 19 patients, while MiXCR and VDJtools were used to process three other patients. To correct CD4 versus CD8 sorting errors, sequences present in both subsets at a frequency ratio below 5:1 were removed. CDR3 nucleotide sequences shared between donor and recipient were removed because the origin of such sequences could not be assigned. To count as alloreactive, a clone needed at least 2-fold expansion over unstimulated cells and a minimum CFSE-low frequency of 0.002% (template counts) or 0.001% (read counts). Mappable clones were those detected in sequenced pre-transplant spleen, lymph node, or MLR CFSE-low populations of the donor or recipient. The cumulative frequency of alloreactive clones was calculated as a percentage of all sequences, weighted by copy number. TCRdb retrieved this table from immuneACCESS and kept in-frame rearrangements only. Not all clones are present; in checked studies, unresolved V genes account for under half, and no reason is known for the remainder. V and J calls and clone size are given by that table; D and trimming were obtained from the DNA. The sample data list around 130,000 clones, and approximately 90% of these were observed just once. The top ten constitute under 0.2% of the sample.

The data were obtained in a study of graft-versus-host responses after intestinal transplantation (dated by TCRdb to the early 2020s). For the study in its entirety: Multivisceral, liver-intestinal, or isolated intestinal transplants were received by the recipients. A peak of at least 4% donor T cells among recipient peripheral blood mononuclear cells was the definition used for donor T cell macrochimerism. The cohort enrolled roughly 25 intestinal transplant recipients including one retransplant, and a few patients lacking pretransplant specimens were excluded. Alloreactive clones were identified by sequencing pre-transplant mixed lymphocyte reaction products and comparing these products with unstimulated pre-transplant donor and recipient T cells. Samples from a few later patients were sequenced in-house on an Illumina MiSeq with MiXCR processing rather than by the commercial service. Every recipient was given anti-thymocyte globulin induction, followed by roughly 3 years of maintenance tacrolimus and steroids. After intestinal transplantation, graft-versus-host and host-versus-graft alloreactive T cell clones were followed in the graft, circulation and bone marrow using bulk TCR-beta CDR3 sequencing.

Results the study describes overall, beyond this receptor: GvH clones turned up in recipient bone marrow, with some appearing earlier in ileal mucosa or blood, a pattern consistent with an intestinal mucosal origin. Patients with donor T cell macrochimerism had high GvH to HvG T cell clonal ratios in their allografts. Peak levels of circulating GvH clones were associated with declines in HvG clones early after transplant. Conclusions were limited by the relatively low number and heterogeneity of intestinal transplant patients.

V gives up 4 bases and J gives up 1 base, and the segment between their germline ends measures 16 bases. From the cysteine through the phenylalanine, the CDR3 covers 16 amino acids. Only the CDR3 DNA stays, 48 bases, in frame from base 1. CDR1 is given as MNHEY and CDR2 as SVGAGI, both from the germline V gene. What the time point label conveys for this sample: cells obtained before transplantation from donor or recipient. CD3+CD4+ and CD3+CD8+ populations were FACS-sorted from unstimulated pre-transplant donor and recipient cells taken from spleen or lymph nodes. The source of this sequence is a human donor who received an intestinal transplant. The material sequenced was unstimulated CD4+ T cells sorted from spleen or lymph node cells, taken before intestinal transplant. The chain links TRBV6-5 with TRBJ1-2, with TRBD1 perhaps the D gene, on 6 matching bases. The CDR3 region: CASSSPGQGINYGYTF. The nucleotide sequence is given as TGTGCCAGCAGTTCCCCCGGCCAGGGGATTAACTATGGCTACACCTTC.